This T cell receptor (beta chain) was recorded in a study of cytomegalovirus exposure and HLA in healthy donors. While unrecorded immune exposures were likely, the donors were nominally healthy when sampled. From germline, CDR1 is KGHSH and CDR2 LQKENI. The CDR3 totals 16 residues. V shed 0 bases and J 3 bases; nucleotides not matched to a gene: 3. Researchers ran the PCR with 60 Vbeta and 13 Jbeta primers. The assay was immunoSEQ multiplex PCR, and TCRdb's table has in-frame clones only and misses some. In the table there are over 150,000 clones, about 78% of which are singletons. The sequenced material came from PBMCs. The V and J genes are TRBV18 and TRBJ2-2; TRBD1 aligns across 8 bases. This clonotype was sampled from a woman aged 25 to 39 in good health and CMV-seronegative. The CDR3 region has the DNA TGTGCCAGCTCACCACCCCAGGGGGCGTACACCGGGGAGCTGTTTTTT. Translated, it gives CASSPPQGAYTGELFF.